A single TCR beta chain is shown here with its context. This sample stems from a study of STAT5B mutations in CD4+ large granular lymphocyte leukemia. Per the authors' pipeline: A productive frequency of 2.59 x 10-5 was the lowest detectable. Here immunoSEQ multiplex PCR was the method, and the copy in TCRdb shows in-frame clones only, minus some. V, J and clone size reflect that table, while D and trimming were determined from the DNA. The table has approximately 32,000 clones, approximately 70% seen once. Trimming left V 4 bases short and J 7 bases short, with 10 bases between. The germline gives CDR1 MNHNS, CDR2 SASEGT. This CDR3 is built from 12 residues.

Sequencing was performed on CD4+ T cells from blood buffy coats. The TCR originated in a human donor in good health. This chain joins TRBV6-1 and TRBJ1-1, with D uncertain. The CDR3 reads CASSAAGIEAFF. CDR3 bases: TGTGCCAGCAGTGCAGCAGGAATTGAAGCTTTCTTT.